This T cell receptor (beta chain) was obtained from a study of early T cells in non-severe SARS-CoV-2 infection. Looking at the study overall: Bulk RNA taken from unsorted whole blood was sequenced, leaving chains unpaired.

This clonotype turned up a few times. As part of library construction, unique molecular identifiers were attached to individual cDNA molecules. In TCRdb, the 5' RACE reads were re-called with MiXCR into one record per CDR3 protein. The profile shows 30,000 to 45,000 distinct CDR3 sequences, more than 8% of them singletons. Germline V gene lookup returns CDR1 DFQATT and CDR2 SNEGSKA (reference sequence). The CDR3 is 14 residues long. After removal of 6 bases from V and 8 bases from J, the junction contained 12 bases not matched to a gene. The sample consisted of whole blood. V usage is TRBV20-1 and J usage is TRBJ2-1; 8 bases fit TRBD1. This receptor was taken from an adult who was a healthcare worker with PCR-confirmed SARS-CoV-2 infection or an uninfected control (not recorded which). The CDR3, as DNA: TGCAGTGCCTCGATGACAGGGGTATTTGATGAGCAGTTCTTC. This gives the protein CSASMTGVFDEQFF.